This is a list of T cell receptor beta chains from one sample in a study of blood T cells in healthy people across ages. TCRdb fed the 5' RACE reads into MiXCR, producing one record per CDR3 protein. The data show 1,100,000 or so distinct CDR3 sequences, with more than 40% seen just once and around 18% held by the top ten. Sequencing used blood. These receptor sequences come from a woman aged 55 to 70 in good health. The CDR3 runs from the conserved cysteine through the conserved F or W. A D gene is named only where the DNA matches it firmly. The size entry is marked missing in some rows and otherwise reads once, few, many or a size class.

D gene,clone size,V gene,J gene,CDR3 protein,CDR3 DNA
TRBD2,.,TRBV5-1,TRBJ2-7,CASRRGAGEEYEQYF,TGCGCCAGCAGAAGAGGGGCGGGAGAGGAGTACGAGCAGTACTTC
.,.,TRBV9,TRBJ2-7,CASSAKLGDNSYEQYF,TGTGCCAGCAGCGCGAAATTGGGGGACAACTCCTACGAGCAGTACTTC
TRBD2,.,TRBV2,TRBJ2-7,CASSLGLAGAGYEQYF,TGTGCCAGCAGCCTGGGACTAGCGGGAGCGGGCTACGAGCAGTACTTC
.,.,TRBV6-1,TRBJ2-5,CASSEVGITYERYF,TGTGCCAGCAGTGAAGTGGGGATTACCTACGAGCGGTACTTC
.,few,TRBV20-1,TRBJ2-7,CSARELRVYEQYF,TGCAGTGCTAGAGAGCTCAGGGTCTACGAGCAGTACTTC
.,few,TRBV6-1,TRBJ1-1,CASSDLGGDTEAFF,TGTGCCAGCAGTGACCTAGGGGGAGACACTGAAGCTTTCTTT
.,.,TRBV7-2,TRBJ2-3,CASSVGLGPTDTQYF,TGTGCCAGCAGCGTGGGGTTAGGACCGACAGATACGCAGTATTTT
TRBD2,.,TRBV18,TRBJ2-5,CASSPRGTSGGTLFQETQYF,TGTGCCAGCTCACCACGAGGGACTAGCGGGGGGACCCTATTCCAAGAGACCCAGTACTTC
.,.,TRBV6-5,TRBJ1-2,CASSYGAGGYTF,TGTGCCAGCAGTTATGGGGCCGGCGGCTACACCTTC
TRBD2,few,TRBV12-3/TRBV12-4,TRBJ2-1,CASSVGEGNEQFF,TGTGCCAGCAGTGTAGGGGAGGGCAATGAGCAGTTCTTC
TRBD2,.,TRBV15,TRBJ2-1,CATSPAGGYNEQFF,TGTGCCACCAGCCCGGCGGGAGGGTACAATGAGCAGTTCTTC
.,.,TRBV6-1,TRBJ2-5,CASNPTVEYQETQYF,TGTGCCAGCAACCCAACAGTAGAGTACCAAGAGACCCAGTACTTC
TRBD2,.,TRBV4-2,TRBJ2-1,CASSQEASGSLKGEQFF,TGTGCCAGCAGCCAAGAGGCTAGCGGGAGCCTTAAGGGTGAGCAGTTCTTC
TRBD2,few,TRBV15,TRBJ2-1,CATSRLAGTYNEQFF,TGTGCCACCAGCAGACTAGCGGGTACCTACAATGAGCAGTTCTTC
.,.,TRBV6-5,TRBJ2-3,CASRAGYTDTQYF,TGTGCCAGCCGGGCGGGCTACACAGATACGCAGTATTTT
.,few,TRBV10-3,TRBJ2-1,CAISESAALYNEQFF,TGTGCCATCAGTGAGTCTGCGGCCCTTTACAATGAGCAGTTCTTC
TRBD1,.,TRBV7-9,TRBJ1-4,CASSPRDRPNEKLFF,TGTGCCAGCAGCCCGCGGGACAGGCCAAATGAAAAACTGTTTTTT
TRBD2,few,TRBV20-1,TRBJ2-7,CSARGSSGTYYEQYF,TGCAGTGCCAGAGGGAGTAGCGGGACCTACTACGAGCAGTACTTC
.,many,TRBV20-1,TRBJ2-3,CSARRGEYTQYF,TGCAGTGCTCGGAGAGGGGAATATACGCAGTATTTT
.,few,TRBV7-9,TRBJ2-5,CASSSSGGGTQYF,TGTGCCAGCAGCTCTAGCGGAGGGGGGACCCAGTACTTC
TRBD2,.,TRBV20-1,TRBJ2-1,CSARGLAGINNEQFF,TGCAGTGCTAGGGGACTAGCGGGAATAAACAATGAGCAGTTCTTC
TRBD1,.,TRBV12-3/TRBV12-4,TRBJ2-2,CASSLTGVGELFF,TGTGCCAGCAGTCTGACAGGGGTCGGGGAGCTGTTTTTT
TRBD2,few,TRBV12-3/TRBV12-4,TRBJ2-1,CASSLDLAASAEQFF,TGTGCCAGCAGTTTAGATCTAGCGGCAAGTGCTGAGCAGTTCTTC
.,few,TRBV24-1,TRBJ2-4,CATSEGGLDIQYF,TGTGCCACCAGTGAAGGGGGGCTGGACATTCAGTACTTC
TRBD1,once,TRBV27,TRBJ2-7,CAGRQGIIYEQYF,TGTGCCGGCAGACAGGGAATTATCTACGAGCAGTACTTC
TRBD1,.,TRBV6-2/TRBV6-3,TRBJ2-1,CASSYEDRGLSDRYNEQFF,TGTGCCAGCAGTTATGAGGACAGGGGGCTTAGTGATCGCTACAATGAGCAGTTCTTC
.,.,TRBV25-1,TRBJ2-5,CASSESRYQETQYF,TGTGCCAGCAGTGAATCACGGTACCAAGAGACCCAGTACTTC
TRBD2,few,TRBV14,TRBJ2-3,CASSQGTSGATQYF,TGTGCCAGCAGCCAAGGGACTAGCGGAGCTACGCAGTATTTT
TRBD2,.,TRBV24-1,TRBJ2-7,CATSDWTSGGYEQYF,TGTGCCACCAGTGATTGGACTAGCGGAGGTTACGAGCAGTACTTC
TRBD1,few,TRBV7-9,TRBJ2-7,CASSSSGTGVRNEQYF,TGTGCCAGCAGCTCTTCCGGGACAGGGGTCAGGAACGAGCAGTACTTC
.,.,TRBV15,TRBJ2-5,CATLGGGPEYQETQYF,TGTGCCACCCTAGGGGGGGGCCCAGAATACCAAGAGACCCAGTACTTC
TRBD2,.,TRBV20-1,TRBJ2-7,CSASGGAGYEQYF,TGCAGTGCTAGCGGGGGGGCCGGCTACGAGCAGTACTTC
.,.,TRBV2,TRBJ1-5,CASAGEAYQPQHF,TGTGCCAGCGCAGGGGAGGCCTATCAGCCCCAGCATTTT
.,.,TRBV5-1,TRBJ2-7,CASSLTGPRYYEQYF,TGCGCCAGCAGCTTGACCGGGCCTAGATACTACGAGCAGTACTTC
.,.,TRBV12-3/TRBV12-4,TRBJ2-7,CASSFQLAGGAAYNEQYF,TGTGCCAGCAGTTTTCAACTAGCAGGAGGAGCAGCCTACAATGAGCAGTACTTC
.,.,TRBV7-3,TRBJ2-1,CASSFRDVIYNEQFF,TGTGCCAGCAGCTTCCGGGACGTTATTTACAATGAGCAGTTCTTC
TRBD2,few,TRBV10-3,TRBJ2-1,CAISDPGTSGRNEQFF,TGTGCCATCAGTGATCCCGGGACTAGCGGGAGAAATGAGCAGTTCTTC